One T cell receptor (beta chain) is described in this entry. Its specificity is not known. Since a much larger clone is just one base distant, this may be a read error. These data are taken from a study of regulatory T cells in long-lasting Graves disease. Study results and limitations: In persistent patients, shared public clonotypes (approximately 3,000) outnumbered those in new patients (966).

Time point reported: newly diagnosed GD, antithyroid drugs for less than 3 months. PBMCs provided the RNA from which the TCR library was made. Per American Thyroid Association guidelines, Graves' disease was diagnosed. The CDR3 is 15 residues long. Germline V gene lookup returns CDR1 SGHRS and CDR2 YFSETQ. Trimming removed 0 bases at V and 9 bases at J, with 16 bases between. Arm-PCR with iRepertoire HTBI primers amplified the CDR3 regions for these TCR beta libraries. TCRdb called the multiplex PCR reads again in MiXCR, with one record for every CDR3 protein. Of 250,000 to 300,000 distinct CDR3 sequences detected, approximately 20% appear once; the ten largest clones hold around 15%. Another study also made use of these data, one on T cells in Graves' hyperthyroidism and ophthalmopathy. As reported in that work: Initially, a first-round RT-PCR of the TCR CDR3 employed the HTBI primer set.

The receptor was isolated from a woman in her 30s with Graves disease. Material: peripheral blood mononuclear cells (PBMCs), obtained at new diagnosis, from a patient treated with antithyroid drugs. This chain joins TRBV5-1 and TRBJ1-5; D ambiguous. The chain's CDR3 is CASSLAEGLGGPQHF. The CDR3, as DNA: TGCGCCAGCAGCTTGGCCGAGGGCTTGGGAGGGCCCCAGCATTTT. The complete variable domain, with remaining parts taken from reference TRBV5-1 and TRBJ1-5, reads KAGVTQTPRYLIKTRGQQVTLSCSPISGHRSVSWYQQTPGQGLQFLFEYFSETQRNKGNFPGRFSGRQFSNSRSEMNVSTLELGDSALYLCASSLAEGLGGPQHFGDGTRLSIL.